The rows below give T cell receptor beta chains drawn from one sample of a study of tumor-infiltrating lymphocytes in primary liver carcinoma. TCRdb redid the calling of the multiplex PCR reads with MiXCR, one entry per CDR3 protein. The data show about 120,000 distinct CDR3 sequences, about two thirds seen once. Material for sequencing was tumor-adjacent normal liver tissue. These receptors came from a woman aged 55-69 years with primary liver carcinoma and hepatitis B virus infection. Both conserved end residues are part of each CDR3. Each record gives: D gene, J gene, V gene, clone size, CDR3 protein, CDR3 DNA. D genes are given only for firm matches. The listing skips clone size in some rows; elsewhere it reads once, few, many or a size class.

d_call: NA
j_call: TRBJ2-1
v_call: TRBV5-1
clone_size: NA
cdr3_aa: CASSLGTTNNEQFF
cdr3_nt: TGCGCCAGCAGCTTGGGGACGACAAACAATGAGCAGTTCTTC

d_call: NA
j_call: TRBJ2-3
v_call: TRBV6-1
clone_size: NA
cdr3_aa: CTSSKSVSGTTDTQYF
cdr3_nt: TGCACCAGCAGCAAATCGGTCAGCGGGACAACAGATACGCAGTATTTT

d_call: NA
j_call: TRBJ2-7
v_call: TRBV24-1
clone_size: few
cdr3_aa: CATSDSGLSYEQYF
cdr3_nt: TGTGCCACCAGTGATAGCGGATTGTCCTACGAGCAGTACTTC

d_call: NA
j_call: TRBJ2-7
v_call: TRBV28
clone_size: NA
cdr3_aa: CASDFLETPNYEQYF
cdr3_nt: TGTGCCAGCGACTTCTTGGAGACACCCAATTACGAGCAGTACTTC

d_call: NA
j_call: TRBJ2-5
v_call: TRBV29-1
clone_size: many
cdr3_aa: CSLTLGETQYF
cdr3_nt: TGCAGCCTGACCCTGGGGGAGACCCAGTACTTC

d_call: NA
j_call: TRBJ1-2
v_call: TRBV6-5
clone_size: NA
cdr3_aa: CASSYRPGIAGAYGYTF
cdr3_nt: TGTGCCAGCAGTTACAGGCCCGGGATCGCAGGAGCCTATGGTTACACCTTC

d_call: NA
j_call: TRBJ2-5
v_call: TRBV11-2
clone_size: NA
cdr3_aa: CASSYSRGSRREIQYF
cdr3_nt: TGTGCCAGCAGTTACTCCCGTGGTAGCAGGAGAGAGATCCAGTACTTC

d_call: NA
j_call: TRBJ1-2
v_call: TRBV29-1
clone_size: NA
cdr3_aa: CSVDNGYGYAF
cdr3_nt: TGCAGCGTTGACAACGGCTATGGCTACGCCTTT

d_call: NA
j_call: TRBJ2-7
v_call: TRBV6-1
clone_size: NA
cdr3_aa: CASSLGYGEVHVQYF
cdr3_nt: TGTGCCAGCAGTCTCGGGTACGGAGAGGTCCACGTGCAGTACTTC

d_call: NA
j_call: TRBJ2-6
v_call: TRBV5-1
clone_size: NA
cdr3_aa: CARSRISRANVLTF
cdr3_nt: TGCGCCCGCAGCCGGATCTCTAGGGCCAACGTCCTGACTTTC

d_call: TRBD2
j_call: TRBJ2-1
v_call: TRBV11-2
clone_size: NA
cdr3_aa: CASSLESGGRALIYNEQFF
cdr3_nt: TGTGCCAGCAGTTTAGAATCGGGCGGGAGGGCCTTGATTTACAATGAGCAGTTCTTC

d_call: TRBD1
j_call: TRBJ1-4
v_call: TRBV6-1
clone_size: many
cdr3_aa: CASSRQGPAEKLFF
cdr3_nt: TGTGCCAGCAGTCGACAGGGCCCCGCTGAAAAACTGTTTTTT

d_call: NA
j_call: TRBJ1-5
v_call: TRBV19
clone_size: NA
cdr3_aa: CASSIFLLTVKDNQPQHF
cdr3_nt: TGTGCCAGTAGTATATTCCTACTAACGGTTAAGGACAATCAGCCCCAGCATTTT

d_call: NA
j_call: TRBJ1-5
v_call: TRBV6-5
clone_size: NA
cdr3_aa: CVSSYGGSQPQHF
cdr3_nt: TGTGTCAGCAGTTACGGAGGGAGCCAGCCCCAGCATTTT

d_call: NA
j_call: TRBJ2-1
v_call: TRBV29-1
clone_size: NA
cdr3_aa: CSVGRRIFSNEQFF
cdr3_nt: TGCAGCGTCGGGAGACGGATTTTCAGCAATGAGCAGTTCTTC

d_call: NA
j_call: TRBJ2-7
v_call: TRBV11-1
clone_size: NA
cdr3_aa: CASSPRTTGLREQYF
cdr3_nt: TGTGCCAGTAGCCCTCGGACAACAGGACTACGCGAGCAATACTTC

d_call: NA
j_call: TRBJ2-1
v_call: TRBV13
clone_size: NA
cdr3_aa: CASSPHVLAEYNEQSF
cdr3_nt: TGTGCCAGCAGCCCCCATGTGTTAGCTGAGTACAATGAGCAGTCCTTC

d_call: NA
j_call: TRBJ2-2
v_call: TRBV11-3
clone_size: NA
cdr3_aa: CASSLYLRGALTIGELVF
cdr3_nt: TGTGCCAGCAGCTTATATCTACGGGGGGCCTTAACCATCGGGGAGCTGGTTTTT

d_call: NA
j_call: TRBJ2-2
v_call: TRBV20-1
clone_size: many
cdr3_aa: CSVHRANTGELFF
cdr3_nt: TGCAGTGTGCACAGGGCAAACACCGGGGAGCTGTTTTTT

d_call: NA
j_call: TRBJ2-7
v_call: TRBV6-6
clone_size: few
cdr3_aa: CASSPPFGVAAYKLYF
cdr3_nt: TGTGCCAGCAGTCCCCCCTTCGGGGTAGCCGCCTACAAGCTGTACTTC

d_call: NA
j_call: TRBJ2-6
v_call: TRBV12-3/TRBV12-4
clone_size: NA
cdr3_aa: CTSSWDSPGPKTGANILTF
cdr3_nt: TGTACCAGCAGTTGGGACTCCCCAGGGCCAAAGACTGGGGCCAACATCCTGACTTTC

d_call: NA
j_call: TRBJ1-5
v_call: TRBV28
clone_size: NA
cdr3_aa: CASRPSGVGNQPQHF
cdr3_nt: TGTGCCAGCAGGCCATCAGGGGTCGGGAATCAGCCCCAGCATTTT

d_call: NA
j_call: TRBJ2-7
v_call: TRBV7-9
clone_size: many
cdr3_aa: CASSLPWDTEQYF
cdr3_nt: TGTGCCAGCAGCTTGCCCTGGGACACCGAGCAGTACTTC

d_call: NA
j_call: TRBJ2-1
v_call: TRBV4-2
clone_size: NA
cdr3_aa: CASCQVPTGGYNEQFF
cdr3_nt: TGTGCCAGCTGCCAAGTCCCAACTGGCGGATACAATGAGCAGTTCTTC

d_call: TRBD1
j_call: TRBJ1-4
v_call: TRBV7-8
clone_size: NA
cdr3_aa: CASSLTPRGQYEKLLF
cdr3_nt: TGTGCCAGCAGCCTCACCCCGAGGGGGCAGTATGAAAAACTGCTTTTT

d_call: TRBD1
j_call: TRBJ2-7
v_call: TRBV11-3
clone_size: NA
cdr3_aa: CASSPGTGGDYEQYF
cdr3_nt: TGTGCTAGCAGTCCCGGGACAGGGGGCGACTACGAGCAGTACTTC

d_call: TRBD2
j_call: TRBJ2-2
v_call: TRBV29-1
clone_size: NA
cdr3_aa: CIVGTSATGEPFF
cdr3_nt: TGCATCGTAGGGACTAGCGCCACCGGGGAGCCGTTTTTT

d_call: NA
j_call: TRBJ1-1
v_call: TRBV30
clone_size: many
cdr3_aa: CAWSVDSNTEAFF
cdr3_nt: TGTGCCTGGAGTGTAGATAGCAACACTGAAGCTTTCTTT

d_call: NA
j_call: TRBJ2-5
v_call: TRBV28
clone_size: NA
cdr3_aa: CASSWGAYRNF
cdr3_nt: TGTGCTAGCAGTTGGGGGGCCTACAGGAACTTC

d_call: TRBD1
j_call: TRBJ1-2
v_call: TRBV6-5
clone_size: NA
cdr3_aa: CTSSRQGGSGGYTF
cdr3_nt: TGTACTAGCAGCAGACAGGGCGGTTCGGGTGGCTACACCTTC

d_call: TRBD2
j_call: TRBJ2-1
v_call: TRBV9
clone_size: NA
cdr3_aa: CASSALGIAGDNEQFF
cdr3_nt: TGTGCCAGCAGCGCTTTAGGAATAGCGGGAGACAATGAGCAGTTCTTC

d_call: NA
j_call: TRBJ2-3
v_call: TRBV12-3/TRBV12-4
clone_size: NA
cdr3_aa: CTSIPTTDTQYF
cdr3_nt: TGTACCAGCATCCCTACCACAGATACGCAGTATTTT

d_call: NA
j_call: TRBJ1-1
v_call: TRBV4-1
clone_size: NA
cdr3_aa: CASSQGPGSGYAEAFF
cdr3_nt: TGCGCCAGCAGTCAAGGCCCAGGGAGTGGGTACGCTGAAGCTTTCTTT

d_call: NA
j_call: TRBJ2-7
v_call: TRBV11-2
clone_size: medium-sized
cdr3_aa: CASSLDIGRREQYF
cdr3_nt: TGTGCCAGCAGCTTAGATATCGGGAGAAGGGAGCAGTACTTC

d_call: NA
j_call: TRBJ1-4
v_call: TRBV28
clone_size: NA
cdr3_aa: CASSSAGRSTNEKLFF
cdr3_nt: TGTGCCAGCAGTTCTGCAGGGCGATCAACTAATGAAAAACTGTTTTTT